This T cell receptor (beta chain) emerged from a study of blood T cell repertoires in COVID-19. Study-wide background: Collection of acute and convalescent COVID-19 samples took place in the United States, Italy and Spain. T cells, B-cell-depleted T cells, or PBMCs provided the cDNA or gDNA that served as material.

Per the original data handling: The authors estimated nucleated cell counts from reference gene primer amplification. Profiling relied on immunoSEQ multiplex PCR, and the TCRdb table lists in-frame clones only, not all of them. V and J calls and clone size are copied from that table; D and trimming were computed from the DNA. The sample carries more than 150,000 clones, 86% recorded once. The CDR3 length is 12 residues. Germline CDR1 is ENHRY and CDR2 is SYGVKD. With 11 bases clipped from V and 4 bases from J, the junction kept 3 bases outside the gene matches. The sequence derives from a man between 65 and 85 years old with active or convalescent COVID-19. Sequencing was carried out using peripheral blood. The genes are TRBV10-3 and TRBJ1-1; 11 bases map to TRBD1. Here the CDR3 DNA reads TGTGCCGTGGGGACAGGGGGCACTGAAGCTTTCTTT. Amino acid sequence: CAVGTGGTEAFF.